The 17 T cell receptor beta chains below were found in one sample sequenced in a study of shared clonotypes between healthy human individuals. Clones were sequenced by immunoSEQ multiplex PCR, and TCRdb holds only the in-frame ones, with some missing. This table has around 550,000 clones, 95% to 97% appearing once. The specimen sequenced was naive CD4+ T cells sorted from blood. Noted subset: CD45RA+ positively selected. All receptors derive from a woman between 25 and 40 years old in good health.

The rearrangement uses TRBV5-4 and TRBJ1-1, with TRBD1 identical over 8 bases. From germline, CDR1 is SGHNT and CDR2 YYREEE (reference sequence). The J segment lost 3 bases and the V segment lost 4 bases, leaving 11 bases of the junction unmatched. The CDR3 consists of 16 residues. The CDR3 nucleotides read TGTGCCAGCAGCCGGAGCGGGACAGGCTGGGACACTGAAGCTTTCTTT. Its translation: CASSRSGTGWDTEAFF.

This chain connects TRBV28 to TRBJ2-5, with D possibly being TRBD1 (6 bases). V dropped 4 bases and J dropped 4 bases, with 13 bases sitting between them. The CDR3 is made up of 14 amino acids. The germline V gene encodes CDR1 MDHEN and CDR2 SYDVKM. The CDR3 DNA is TGTGCCAGCAGTTCCCCAGGGGTAATAGAGACCCAGTACTTC. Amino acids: CASSSPGVIETQYF.

This chain's CDR3 is CATLDPSSYNEQFF. The CDR3 bases are TGTGCCACCCTGGACCCGAGCTCCTACAATGAGCAGTTCTTC. The chain employs TRBV28 and TRBJ2-1, with D unresolved. Deletions cut 10 bases from V and 0 bases from J, with 13 bases between. The CDR3 loop spans 14 amino acids. Germline V gives CDR1 MDHEN, CDR2 SYDVKM.

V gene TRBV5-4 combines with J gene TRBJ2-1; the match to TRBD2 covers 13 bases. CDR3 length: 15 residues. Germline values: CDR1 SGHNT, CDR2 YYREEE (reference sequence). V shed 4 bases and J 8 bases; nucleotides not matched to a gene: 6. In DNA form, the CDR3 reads TGTGCCAGCAGCCTGGCGGGACTAGCGGGACATGAGCAGTTCTTC. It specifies CASSLAGLAGHEQFF.

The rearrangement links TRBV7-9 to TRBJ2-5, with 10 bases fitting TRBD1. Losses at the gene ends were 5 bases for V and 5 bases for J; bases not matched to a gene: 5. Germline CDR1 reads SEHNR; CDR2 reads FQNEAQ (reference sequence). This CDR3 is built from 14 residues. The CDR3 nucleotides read TGTGCCAGCAGCGTCGACAGGGGGCGGGAGACCCAGTACTTC. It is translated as CASSVDRGRETQYF.

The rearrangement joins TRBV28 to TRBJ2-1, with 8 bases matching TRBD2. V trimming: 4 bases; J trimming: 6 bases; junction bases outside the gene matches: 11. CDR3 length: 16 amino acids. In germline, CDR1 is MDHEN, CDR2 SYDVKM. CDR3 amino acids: CASSSSGTSSLNEQFF. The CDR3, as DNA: TGTGCCAGCAGTTCCTCCGGGACTAGTTCCCTCAATGAGCAGTTCTTC. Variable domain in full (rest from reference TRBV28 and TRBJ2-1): DVKVTQSSRYLVKRTGEKVFLECVQDMDHENMFWYRQDPGLGLRLIYFSYDVKMKEKGDIPEGYSVSREKKERFSLILESASTNQTSMYLCASSSSGTSSLNEQFFGPGTRLTVL.

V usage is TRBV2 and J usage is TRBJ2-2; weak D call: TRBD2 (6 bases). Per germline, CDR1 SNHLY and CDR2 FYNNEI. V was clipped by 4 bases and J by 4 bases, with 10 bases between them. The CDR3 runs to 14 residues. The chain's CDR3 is CASSARDGTGELFF. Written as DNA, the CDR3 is TGTGCCAGCAGTGCGCGGGATGGCACCGGGGAGCTGTTTTTT.

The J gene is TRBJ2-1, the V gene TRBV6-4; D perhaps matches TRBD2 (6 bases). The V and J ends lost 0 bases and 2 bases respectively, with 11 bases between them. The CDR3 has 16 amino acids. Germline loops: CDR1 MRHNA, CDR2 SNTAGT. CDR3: CASSDSFREAYNEQFF. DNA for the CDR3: TGTGCCAGCAGTGACTCGTTCAGGGAGGCCTACAATGAGCAGTTCTTC.

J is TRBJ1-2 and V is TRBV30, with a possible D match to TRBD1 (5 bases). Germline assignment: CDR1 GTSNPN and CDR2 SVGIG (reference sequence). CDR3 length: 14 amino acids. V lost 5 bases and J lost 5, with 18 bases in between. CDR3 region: CAWFGGSKRYGYTF. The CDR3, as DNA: TGTGCCTGGTTTGGGGGAAGCAAGAGGTATGGCTACACCTTC.

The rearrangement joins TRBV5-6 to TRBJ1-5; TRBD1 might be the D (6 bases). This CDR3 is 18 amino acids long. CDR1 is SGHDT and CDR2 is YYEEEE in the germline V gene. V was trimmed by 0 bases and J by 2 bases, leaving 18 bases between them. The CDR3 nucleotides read TGTGCCAGCAGCTTGGCGTCACTCGGCGGGGGCCGCAATCAGCCCCAGCATTTT. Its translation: CASSLASLGGGRNQPQHF. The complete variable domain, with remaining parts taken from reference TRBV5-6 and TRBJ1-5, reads DAGVTQSPTHLIKTRGQQVTLRCSPKSGHDTVSWYQQALGQGPQFIFQYYEEEERQRGNFPDRFSGHQFPNYSSELNVNALLLGDSALYLCASSLASLGGGRNQPQHFGDGTRLSIL.

The CDR3 sequence: CASSPRATSGTGELFF. The CDR3 DNA follows: TGTGCCAGCAGCCCTCGGGCGACTAGCGGTACCGGGGAGCTGTTTTTT. This chain uses TRBV7-2 with TRBJ2-2, with 9 positions matching TRBD2. Per the germline V gene, CDR1 is SGHTA and CDR2 is FQGNSA. The CDR3 is made up of 16 amino acids. V shed 5 bases and J 5 bases; nucleotides not matched to a gene: 9.

The CDR3 nucleotides are TGCAGCGTCTCAAGCGGGAGTTCGACCTACGAGCAGTACTTC. This translates into CSVSSGSSTYEQYF. This sequence joins TRBV29-1 and TRBJ2-7; TRBD2 aligns across 8 bases. CDR3 length equals 14 residues. V shed 6 bases, J shed 2 bases, and the junction held 9 bases outside the gene matches. Per germline, CDR1 SQVTM and CDR2 ANQGSEA.

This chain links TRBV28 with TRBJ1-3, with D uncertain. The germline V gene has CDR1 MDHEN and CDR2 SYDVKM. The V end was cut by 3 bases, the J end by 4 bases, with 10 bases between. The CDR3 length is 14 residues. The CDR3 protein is CASSLDLSGNTIYF. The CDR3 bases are TGTGCCAGCAGTTTGGATCTATCAGGAAACACCATATATTTT. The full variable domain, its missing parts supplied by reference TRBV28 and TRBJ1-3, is DVKVTQSSRYLVKRTGEKVFLECVQDMDHENMFWYRQDPGLGLRLIYFSYDVKMKEKGDIPEGYSVSREKKERFSLILESASTNQTSMYLCASSLDLSGNTIYFGEGSWLTVV.

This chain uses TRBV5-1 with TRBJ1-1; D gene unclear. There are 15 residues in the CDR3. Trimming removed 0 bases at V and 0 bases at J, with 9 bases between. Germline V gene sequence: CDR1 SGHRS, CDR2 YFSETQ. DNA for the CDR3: TGCGCCAGCAGCTTGGTTGAGGGCGTGAACACTGAAGCTTTCTTT. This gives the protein CASSLVEGVNTEAFF. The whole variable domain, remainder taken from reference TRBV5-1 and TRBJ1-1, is KAGVTQTPRYLIKTRGQQVTLSCSPISGHRSVSWYQQTPGQGLQFLFEYFSETQRNKGNFPGRFSGRQFSNSRSEMNVSTLELGDSALYLCASSLVEGVNTEAFFGQGTRLTVV.

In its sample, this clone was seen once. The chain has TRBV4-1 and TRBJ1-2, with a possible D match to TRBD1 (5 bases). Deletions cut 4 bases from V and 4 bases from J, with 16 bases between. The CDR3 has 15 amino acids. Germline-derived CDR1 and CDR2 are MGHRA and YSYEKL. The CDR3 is CASSPGPTEAYGYTF. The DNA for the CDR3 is TGCGCCAGCAGCCCGGGACCCACGGAAGCCTATGGCTACACCTTC.

CDR3 DNA: TGTGCCAGCAGCTTAGCGGGAGCCCACGAGCAGTACTTC. Translating it yields CASSLAGAHEQYF. V gene TRBV7-2 combines with J gene TRBJ2-5, with a tentative D call TRBD2 (5 bases). Matching the DNA end better, TRBJ2-7 makes the J call doubtful. CDR3 length: 13 residues. CDR1 and CDR2 (germline): SGHTA, FQGNSA.

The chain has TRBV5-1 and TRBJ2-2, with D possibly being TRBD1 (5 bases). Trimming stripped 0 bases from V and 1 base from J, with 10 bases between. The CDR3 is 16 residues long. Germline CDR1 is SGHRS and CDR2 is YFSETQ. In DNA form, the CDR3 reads TGCGCCAGCAGCTTGGACCGGACAATGAACACCGGGGAGCTGTTTTTT. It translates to CASSLDRTMNTGELFF.